The present entry profiles one TCR beta chain with its context. The data derive from a study of control samples from healthy donors and cancer patients. Germline-derived CDR1 and CDR2 are GTSNPN and SVGIG (reference sequence). After removal of 2 bases from V and 14 bases from J, the junction contained 7 bases not matched to a gene. The CDR3 is made up of 12 amino acids. Some clones are missing from TCRdb's copy, which holds only in-frame ones; the method was immunoSEQ multiplex PCR. The table includes over 100,000 clones, 90% detected once. This receptor was identified in a human donor in good health. The donor label of this sample is uncertain. Sequencing was carried out using blood. The chain has TRBV30 and TRBJ2-1, with TRBD1 matching 9 bases. CDR3 bases: TGTGCCTGGAGTCGGGACAGGGTGAGGAAGTTCTTC. This sequence encodes CAWSRDRVRKFF.